The source of this TCR beta chain is a study of HIV-infected children after antiretroviral therapy interruption. Study in general: Children had CD4+ above 500, viral load below 50 copies/ml, either treatment arm. Samples from the continuous-treatment group were taken at weeks 0, 48 and 150.

The CDR3 has 13 residues. V lost 5 bases and J 4 bases, leaving 8 bases between the germline ends. Study-wide results and limits: Naive CD4+ CDR3 sharing between time points fell after interruption began. Some non-naive CD45RA+ T cells might be present among sorted naive cells.

The TCR library was built from RNA with a 3' RACE protocol and unique molecular identifiers. TCRdb passed the 3' RACE reads through MiXCR, listing each CDR3 protein once. The sample lists more than 75,000 distinct CDR3 sequences, 6% to 8.5% occurring once. Described treatment: PENTA 11 planned treatment interruption arm or continuous ART arm. This clonotype has ten or more counts. Its antigen is currently unknown. The chain is built from TRBV12-3 or TRBV12-4 and TRBJ2-2, with a weak D call TRBD2 (6 bases). The specimen comprised CD45RA+ CD4+ T cells from PBMCs, pooled from several time points, sampled from a donor given antiretroviral therapy, either interrupted or continuous. Documented subset: naive CD4+ CD45RA+ CD45RO- T cells. The sequence was obtained from a pool of human donors with HIV. DNA of the CDR3: TGTGCCAGCAGTCCCGGGGGCACCGGGGAGCTGTTTTTT. Its translation: CASSPGGTGELFF.